These T cell receptor beta chains were read from a single sample in a study of CD8 T cells in Susac syndrome. MiXCR, run by TCRdb on the immunoSEQ multiplex PCR reads, gives a single entry per CDR3 protein. The sample carries about 400,000 distinct CDR3 sequences, more than 70% recorded once. Sample: CD8+ T cells from PBMCs. These receptor sequences come from a human donor with multiple sclerosis. Both conserved end residues are part of each CDR3. The order of the fields is clone size, V gene, D gene, J gene, CDR3 protein, CDR3 DNA. A D gene is named only where the DNA matches it firmly. Clone size appears in some rows only: once, few, many, or a class for an expanded clone.

size: few
V: TRBV6-5
D: NA
J: TRBJ1-6
CDR3: CASSYSGSRDSPLHF
DNA: TGTGCCAGCAGTTACTCGGGGTCCCGGGATTCACCCCTCCACTTT

size: NA
V: TRBV12-3/TRBV12-4
D: NA
J: TRBJ1-1
CDR3: CASREGPTEAFF
DNA: TGTGCCAGCAGAGAAGGACCCACTGAAGCTTTCTTT

size: NA
V: TRBV19
D: NA
J: TRBJ2-1
CDR3: CASINGASEDEQFF
DNA: TGTGCCAGTATCAATGGGGCCTCCGAGGATGAGCAGTTCTTC

size: NA
V: TRBV2
D: NA
J: TRBJ2-4
CDR3: CASSGTTLAKNIQYF
DNA: TGTGCCAGCAGTGGGACTACTCTAGCCAAAAACATTCAGTACTTC

size: NA
V: TRBV7-9
D: NA
J: TRBJ2-3
CDR3: CASTASRGTDTQYF
DNA: TGTGCCAGCACCGCGTCTCGGGGCACAGATACGCAGTATTTT

size: once
V: TRBV5-6
D: NA
J: TRBJ2-3
CDR3: CASSRGPSATDTQYF
DNA: TGTGCCAGCAGTCGGGGACCCTCAGCTACAGATACGCAGTATTTT

size: once
V: TRBV4-1
D: TRBD1
J: TRBJ2-7
CDR3: CASSQDGGTGGYEQYF
DNA: TGCGCCAGCAGCCAAGATGGAGGGACAGGGGGCTACGAGCAGTACTTC

size: NA
V: TRBV4-1
D: NA
J: TRBJ1-1
CDR3: CASSQGVEGTEAFF
DNA: TGCGCCAGCAGCCAAGGGGTGGAGGGGACTGAAGCTTTCTTT

size: NA
V: TRBV25-1
D: NA
J: TRBJ1-2
CDR3: CASSDPGRSYGYTF
DNA: TGTGCCAGCAGTGACCCGGGACGGAGCTATGGCTACACCTTC

size: NA
V: TRBV20-1
D: NA
J: TRBJ1-2
CDR3: CSARLPANYGYTF
DNA: TGCAGTGCCCGCCTTCCGGCAAACTATGGCTACACCTTC

size: NA
V: TRBV28
D: TRBD2
J: TRBJ2-1
CDR3: CASSPLAGEDEQFF
DNA: TGTGCCAGCAGTCCCCTAGCGGGAGAAGATGAGCAGTTCTTC

size: NA
V: TRBV5-6
D: NA
J: TRBJ2-3
CDR3: CASSLANEDTQYF
DNA: TGTGCCAGCAGCTTGGCCAATGAGGATACGCAGTATTTT

size: NA
V: TRBV4-1
D: NA
J: TRBJ1-4
CDR3: CASSQDPGSNEKLFF
DNA: TGCGCCAGCAGCCAAGACCCAGGGAGTAATGAAAAACTGTTTTTT

size: once
V: TRBV12-3/TRBV12-4
D: NA
J: TRBJ2-7
CDR3: CASNVGGLPYEQYF
DNA: TGTGCCAGCAACGTGGGGGGGCTCCCCTACGAGCAGTACTTC

size: NA
V: TRBV29-1
D: NA
J: TRBJ1-1
CDR3: CSVYGQIGDTEAFF
DNA: TGCAGCGTTTATGGACAGATCGGGGACACTGAAGCTTTCTTT

size: NA
V: TRBV5-6
D: NA
J: TRBJ2-3
CDR3: CASSTRLSTDTQYF
DNA: TGTGCCAGCAGCACCCGACTGAGCACAGATACGCAGTATTTT

size: NA
V: TRBV10-2
D: NA
J: TRBJ2-7
CDR3: CASSEYRVGYEQYF
DNA: TGCGCCAGCAGTGAGTACAGGGTTGGGTACGAGCAGTACTTC

size: NA
V: TRBV27
D: TRBD2
J: TRBJ2-1
CDR3: CASVLAGGSYNEQFF
DNA: TGTGCCAGCGTACTAGCGGGAGGGTCCTACAATGAGCAGTTCTTC

size: NA
V: TRBV28
D: NA
J: TRBJ2-3
CDR3: CASRLTTGNTQYF
DNA: TGTGCCAGCAGGCTTACGACGGGAAATACGCAGTATTTT

size: few
V: TRBV6-1
D: TRBD1
J: TRBJ2-1
CDR3: CASSEGTGEYNEQFF
DNA: TGTGCCAGCAGTGAAGGGACAGGAGAATACAATGAGCAGTTCTTC

size: NA
V: TRBV15
D: NA
J: TRBJ2-1
CDR3: CATSRRIEGDEQFF
DNA: TGTGCCACCAGCAGGCGAATTGAGGGGGATGAGCAGTTCTTC

size: NA
V: TRBV27
D: TRBD1
J: TRBJ2-7
CDR3: CASSLTQTGGEQYF
DNA: TGTGCCAGCAGTTTAACCCAGACAGGGGGCGAGCAGTACTTC

size: NA
V: TRBV20-1
D: NA
J: TRBJ2-1
CDR3: CSAYPGGAGPSYNEQFF
DNA: TGCAGTGCCTACCCAGGAGGCGCGGGCCCTTCCTACAATGAGCAGTTCTTC

size: NA
V: TRBV12-3/TRBV12-4
D: TRBD2
J: TRBJ2-2
CDR3: CASSVTSGNRELFF
DNA: TGTGCCAGCAGTGTGACTAGCGGAAATCGGGAGCTGTTTTTT

size: NA
V: TRBV30
D: NA
J: TRBJ1-4
CDR3: CAWTDQGGKRKLFF
DNA: TGTGCCTGGACCGATCAGGGTGGTAAGAGAAAACTGTTTTTT

size: NA
V: TRBV5-1
D: NA
J: TRBJ1-1
CDR3: CASSLLGANTEAFF
DNA: TGCGCCAGCAGCTTGTTGGGGGCGAACACTGAAGCTTTCTTT

size: NA
V: TRBV7-9
D: NA
J: TRBJ2-7
CDR3: CASSRTGEDGEQYF
DNA: TGTGCCAGCAGTCGTACTGGGGAAGATGGCGAGCAGTACTTC